This T cell receptor beta chain was captured by sequencing in a study of blood T cell repertoires in COVID-19. Method: immunoSEQ multiplex PCR; TCRdb's copy keeps in-frame clones and lacks some. This table has around 25,000 clones, around four fifths appearing once. The TCR was taken from a man aged 65 to 85 with acute or convalescent COVID-19. Sequencing was done on a sample of peripheral blood.

CDR3 DNA sequence: TGTGCCCGAGGGACAGAAGGAATTCAGTACTTC. This codes for CARGTEGIQYF. The genes are TRBV30 and TRBJ2-4; TRBD1 matches 7 bases. This CDR3 region has 11 residues. V shed 8 bases, J shed 10 bases, and the junction held 8 bases outside the gene matches. Germline V gives CDR1 GTSNPN, CDR2 SVGIG (reference sequence).